The source of this T cell receptor beta chain is a study of OX40 agonist ivuxolimab in advanced cancers. Germline loops: CDR1 SGHVS, CDR2 FQNEAQ. The CDR3 has 15 residues. V trimming: 5 bases; J trimming: 1 base; junction bases outside the gene matches: 6. The table came from immunoSEQ multiplex PCR; TCRdb's copy has only in-frame clones and leaves some out. The sample has over 50,000 clones, roughly 84% seen once. The source material was CD4+ or CD8+ T cells sorted from blood, sampled in a trial of the OX40 agonist ivuxolimab. V and J are TRBV7-8 and TRBJ1-2; 8 bases line up with TRBD1. The receptor comes from an adult with an advanced solid tumor such as melanoma, head and neck, liver or kidney cancer. In nucleotides, the CDR3 is TGTGCCAGCAGCCTCGGGACAGGTCTTAACTATGGCTACACCTTC. Encoded protein: CASSLGTGLNYGYTF.